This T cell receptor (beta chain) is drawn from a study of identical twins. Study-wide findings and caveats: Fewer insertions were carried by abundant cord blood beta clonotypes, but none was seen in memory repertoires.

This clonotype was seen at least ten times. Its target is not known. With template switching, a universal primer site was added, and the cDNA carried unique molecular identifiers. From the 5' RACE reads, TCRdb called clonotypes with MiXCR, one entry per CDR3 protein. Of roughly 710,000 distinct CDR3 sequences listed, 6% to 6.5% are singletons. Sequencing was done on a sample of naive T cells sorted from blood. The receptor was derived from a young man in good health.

CDR3 nucleotide sequence: TGCGCCAGCAGCTTCCTAGGGGGGGACACTGAAGCTTTCTTT. Encoded protein: CASSFLGGDTEAFF. V and J are TRBV5-1 and TRBJ1-1; TRBD1 might be the D (6 bases). CDR1 is SGHRS, CDR2 YFSETQ, per germline. The CDR3 runs 14 residues. V was shortened by 2 bases and J by 3 bases, with 11 bases between the two germline ends.